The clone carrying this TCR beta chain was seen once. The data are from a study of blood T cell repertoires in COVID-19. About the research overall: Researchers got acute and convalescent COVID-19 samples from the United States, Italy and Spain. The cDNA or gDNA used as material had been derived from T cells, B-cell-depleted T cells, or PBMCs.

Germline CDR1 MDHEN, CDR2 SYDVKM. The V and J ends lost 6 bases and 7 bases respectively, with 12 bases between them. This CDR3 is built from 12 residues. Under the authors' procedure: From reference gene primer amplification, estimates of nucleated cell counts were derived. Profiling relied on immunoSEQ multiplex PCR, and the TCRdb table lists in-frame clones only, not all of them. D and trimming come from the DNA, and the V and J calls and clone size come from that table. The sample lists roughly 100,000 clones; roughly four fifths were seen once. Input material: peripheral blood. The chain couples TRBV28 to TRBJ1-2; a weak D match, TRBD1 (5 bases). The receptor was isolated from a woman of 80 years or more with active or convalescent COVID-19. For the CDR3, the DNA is TGTGCCAGCAGCCCCCGAAGGGGTGGCTACACCTTC. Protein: CASSPRRGGYTF.